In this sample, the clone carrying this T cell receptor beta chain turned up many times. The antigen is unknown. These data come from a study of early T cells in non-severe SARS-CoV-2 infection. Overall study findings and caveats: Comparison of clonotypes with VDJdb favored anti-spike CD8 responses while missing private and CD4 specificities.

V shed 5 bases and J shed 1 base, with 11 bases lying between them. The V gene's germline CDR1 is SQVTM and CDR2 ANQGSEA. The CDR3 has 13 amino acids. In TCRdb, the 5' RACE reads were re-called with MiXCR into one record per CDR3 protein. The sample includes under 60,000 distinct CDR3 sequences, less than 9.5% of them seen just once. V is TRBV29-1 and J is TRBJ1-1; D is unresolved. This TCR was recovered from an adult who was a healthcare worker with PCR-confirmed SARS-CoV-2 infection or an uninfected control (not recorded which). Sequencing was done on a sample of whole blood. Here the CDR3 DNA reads TGCAGCGTTTTGGAACAGACGAACACTGAAGCTTTCTTT. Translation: CSVLEQTNTEAFF.